The clone carrying this TCR beta chain was seen a few times. Its antigen remains unknown. This sample was taken from a study of radiotherapy plus CTLA-4 blockade in lung cancer. Study results and limitations: Radiotherapy plus ipilimumab was followed by expansion in blood of tumor-derived TCR clones.

After removal of 3 bases from V and 4 bases from J, the junction contained 7 bases not matched to a gene. This CDR3 is built from 15 residues. CDR1 and CDR2 from the germline V gene are SGHDN and FVKESK. The repertoire was sequenced with immunoSEQ multiplex PCR; TCRdb's copy has only in-frame clones and lacks some. The sample records about 97,000 clones, approximately 74% being singletons. The study gave focal radiation plus ipilimumab CTLA-4 blockade to patients with chemo-refractory metastatic non-small-cell lung cancer. The sequencing used peripheral blood, collected from a patient treated with radiotherapy plus ipilimumab. This TCR came from a human donor with non-small cell lung cancer who had a partial response to radiotherapy plus ipilimumab. Some clones in this sample may be carry-over from other donors' samples. The J gene is TRBJ2-7, the V gene TRBV14; 9 bases are shared with TRBD1. CDR3: CASSHPGQGPYEQYF. CDR3 in DNA: TGTGCCAGCAGCCACCCGGGACAGGGCCCTTACGAGCAGTACTTC. The full variable domain, its missing parts supplied by reference TRBV14 and TRBJ2-7, is EAGVTQFPSHSVIEKGQTVTLRCDPISGHDNLYWYRRVMGKEIKFLLHFVKESKQDESGMPNNRFLAERTGGTYSTLKVQPAELEDSGVYFCASSHPGQGPYEQYFGPGTRLTVT.